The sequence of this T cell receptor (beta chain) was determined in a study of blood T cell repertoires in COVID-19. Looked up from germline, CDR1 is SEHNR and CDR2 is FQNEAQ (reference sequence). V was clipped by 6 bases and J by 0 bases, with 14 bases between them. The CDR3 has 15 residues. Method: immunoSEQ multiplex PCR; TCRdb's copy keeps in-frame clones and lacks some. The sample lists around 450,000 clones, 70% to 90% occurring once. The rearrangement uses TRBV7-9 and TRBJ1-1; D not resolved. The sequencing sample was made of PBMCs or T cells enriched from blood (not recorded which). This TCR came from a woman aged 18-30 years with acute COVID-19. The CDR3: CASRLVGSLNTEAFF. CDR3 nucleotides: TGTGCCAGCAGGCTAGTTGGGTCGCTGAACACTGAAGCTTTCTTT. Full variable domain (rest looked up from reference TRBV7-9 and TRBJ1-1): DTGVSQNPRHKITKRGQNVTFRCDPISEHNRLYWYRQTLGQGPEFLTYFQNEAQLEKSRLLSDRFSAERPKGSFSTLEIQRTEQGDSAMYLCASRLVGSLNTEAFFGQGTRLTVV.